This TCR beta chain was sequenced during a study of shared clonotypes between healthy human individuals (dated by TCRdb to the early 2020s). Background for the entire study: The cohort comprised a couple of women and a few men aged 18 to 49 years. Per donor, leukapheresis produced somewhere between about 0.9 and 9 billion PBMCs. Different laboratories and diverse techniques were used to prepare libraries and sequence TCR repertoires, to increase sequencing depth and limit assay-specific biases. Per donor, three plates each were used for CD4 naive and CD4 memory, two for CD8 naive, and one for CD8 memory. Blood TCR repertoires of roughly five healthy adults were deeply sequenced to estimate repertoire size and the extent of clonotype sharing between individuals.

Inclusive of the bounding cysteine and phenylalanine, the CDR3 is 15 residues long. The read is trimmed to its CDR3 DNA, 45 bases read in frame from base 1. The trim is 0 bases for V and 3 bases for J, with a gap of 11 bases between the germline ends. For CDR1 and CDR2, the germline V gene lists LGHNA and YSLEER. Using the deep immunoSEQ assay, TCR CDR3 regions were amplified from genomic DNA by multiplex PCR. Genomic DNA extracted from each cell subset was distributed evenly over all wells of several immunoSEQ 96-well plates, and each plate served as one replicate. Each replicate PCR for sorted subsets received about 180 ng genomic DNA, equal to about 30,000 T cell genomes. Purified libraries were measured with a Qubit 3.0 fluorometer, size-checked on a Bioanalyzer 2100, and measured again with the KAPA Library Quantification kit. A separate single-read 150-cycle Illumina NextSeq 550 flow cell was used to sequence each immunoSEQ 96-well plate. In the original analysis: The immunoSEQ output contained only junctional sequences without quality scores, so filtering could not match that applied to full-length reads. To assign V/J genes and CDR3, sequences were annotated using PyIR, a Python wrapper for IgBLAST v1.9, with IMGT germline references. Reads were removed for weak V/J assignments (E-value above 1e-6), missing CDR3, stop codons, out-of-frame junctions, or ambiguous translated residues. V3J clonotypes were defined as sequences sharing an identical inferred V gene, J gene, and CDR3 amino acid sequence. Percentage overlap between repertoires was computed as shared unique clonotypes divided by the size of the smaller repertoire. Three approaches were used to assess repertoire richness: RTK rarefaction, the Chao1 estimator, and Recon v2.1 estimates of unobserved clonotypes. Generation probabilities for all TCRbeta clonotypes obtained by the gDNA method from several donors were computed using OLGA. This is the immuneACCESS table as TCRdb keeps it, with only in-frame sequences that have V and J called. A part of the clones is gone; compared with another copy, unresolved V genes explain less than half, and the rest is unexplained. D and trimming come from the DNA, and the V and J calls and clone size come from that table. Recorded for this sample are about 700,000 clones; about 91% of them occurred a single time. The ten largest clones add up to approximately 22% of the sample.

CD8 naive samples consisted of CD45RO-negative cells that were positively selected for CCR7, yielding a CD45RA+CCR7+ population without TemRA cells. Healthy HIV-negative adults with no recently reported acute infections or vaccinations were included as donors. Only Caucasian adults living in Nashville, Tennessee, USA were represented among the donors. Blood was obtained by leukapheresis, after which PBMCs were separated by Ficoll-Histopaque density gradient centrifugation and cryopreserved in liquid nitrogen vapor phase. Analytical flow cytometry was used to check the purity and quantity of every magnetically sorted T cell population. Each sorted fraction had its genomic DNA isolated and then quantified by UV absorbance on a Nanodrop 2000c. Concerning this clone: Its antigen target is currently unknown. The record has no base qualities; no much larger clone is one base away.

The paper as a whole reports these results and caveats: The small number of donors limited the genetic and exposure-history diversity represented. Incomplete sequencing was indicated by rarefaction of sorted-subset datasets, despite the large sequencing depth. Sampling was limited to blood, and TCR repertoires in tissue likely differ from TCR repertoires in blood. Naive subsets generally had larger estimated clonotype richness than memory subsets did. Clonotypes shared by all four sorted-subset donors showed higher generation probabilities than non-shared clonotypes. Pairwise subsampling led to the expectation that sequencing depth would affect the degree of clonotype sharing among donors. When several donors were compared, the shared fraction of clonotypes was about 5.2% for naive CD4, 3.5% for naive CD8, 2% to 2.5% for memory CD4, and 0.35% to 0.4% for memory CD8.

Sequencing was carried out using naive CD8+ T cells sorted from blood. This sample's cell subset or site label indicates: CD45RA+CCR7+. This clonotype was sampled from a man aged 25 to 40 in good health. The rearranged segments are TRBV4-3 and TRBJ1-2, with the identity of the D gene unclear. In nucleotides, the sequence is TGCGCCAGCAGCCAAGAGATCGATTTAGACTATGGCTACACCTTC. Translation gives CASSQEIDLDYGYTF.